This T cell receptor beta chain was identified during a study of shared clonotypes between healthy human individuals. The V gene lost 7 bases and the J gene lost 6 bases, with 16 bases spanning the gap. Germline V CDR1 and CDR2: MDHEN, SYDVKM. The CDR3 is 13 amino acids. Generated by immunoSEQ multiplex PCR, the TCRdb table keeps only in-frame clones and is missing some. This table has about half a million clones, over 75% appearing once. Source material: PBMCs. The sequence was obtained from a woman between 35 and 50 years old in good health. Some clones in this sample may be carry-over from other donors' samples. This rearrangement joins TRBV28 to TRBJ2-7; D might be TRBD2 (5 bases). The DNA for the CDR3 is TGTGCCAGCATCCTCTCGGACCGGGGCGAGCAGTACTTC. It translates to CASILSDRGEQYF.